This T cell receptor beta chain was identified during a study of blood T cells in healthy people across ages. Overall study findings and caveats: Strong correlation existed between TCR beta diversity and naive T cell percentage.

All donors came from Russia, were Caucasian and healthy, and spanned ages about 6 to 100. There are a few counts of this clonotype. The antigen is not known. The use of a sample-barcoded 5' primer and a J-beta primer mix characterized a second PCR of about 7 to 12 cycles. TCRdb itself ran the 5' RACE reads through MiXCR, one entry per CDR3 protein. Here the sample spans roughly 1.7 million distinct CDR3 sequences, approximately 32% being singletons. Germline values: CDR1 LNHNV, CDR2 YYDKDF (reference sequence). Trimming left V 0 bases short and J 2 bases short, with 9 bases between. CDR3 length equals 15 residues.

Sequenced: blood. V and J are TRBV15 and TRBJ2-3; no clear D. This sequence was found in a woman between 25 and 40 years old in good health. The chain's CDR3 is CATSRDLDLTDTQYF. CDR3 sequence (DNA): TGTGCCACCAGCAGAGATTTGGACCTCACAGATACGCAGTATTTT.